The clone carrying this T cell receptor beta chain was recorded at least ten times. The data were taken from a study of regulatory T cells in long-lasting Graves disease. Regarding time point: newly diagnosed GD, antithyroid drugs for less than 3 months. RNA isolated from PBMCs was used to make the TCR library. The germline V and J ends were trimmed by 5 bases and 10 bases, with 27 bases remaining between them. CDR3 length: 17 residues. Researchers made TCR beta libraries by using iRepertoire HTBI primers and running Arm-PCR on CDR3 regions. In TCRdb, the multiplex PCR reads were re-called with MiXCR into one record per CDR3 protein. The sample yields a few hundred thousand distinct CDR3 sequences, roughly 18% seen once. These same data were also listed under a study on T cells in Graves' hyperthyroidism and ophthalmopathy. That study reports: The TCR CDR3 first-round RT-PCR relied on the HTBI primer set.

Specimen: peripheral blood mononuclear cells (PBMCs), collected at new diagnosis, from a patient treated with antithyroid drugs. The V call is TRBV12-3 or TRBV12-4, the J call TRBJ2-1; possibly TRBD1 or TRBD2 for D (6 bases each). The sequence came from a woman in her thirties with Graves disease. Here the CDR3 reads CASSLPPVGGKAGEQFF. In DNA form, the CDR3 reads TGTGCCAGCAGTCTCCCTCCGGTTGGGGGCAAAGCGGGCGAGCAGTTCTTC.